This T cell receptor beta chain derives from a study of blood T cell repertoires in COVID-19. The overall study: The United States, Italy and Spain were the sources of the acute and convalescent COVID-19 samples. Nucleic acid was either cDNA or gDNA, and it came from T cells, B-cell-depleted T cells, or PBMCs.

In the authors' workflow: By means of reference gene primer amplification, nucleated cell counts were estimated. Only in-frame clones appear in the TCRdb table, and some are missing; sequencing was by immunoSEQ multiplex PCR. V, J and clone size derive from that table, while D and trimming were established from the DNA sequence. The sample includes about 200,000 clones, about three quarters of them seen just once. This clone is a singleton in its sample. CDR1 SGHAT and CDR2 FQNNGV come from the germline V gene. V was clipped by 7 bases and J by 3 bases, with 12 bases between them. CDR3 length: 13 amino acids.

This clonotype was obtained from a woman between 70 and 85 years old with acute or convalescent COVID-19. The chain links TRBV11-2 to TRBJ2-5; the D is unclear. Source material: peripheral blood. The CDR3 here is CASTWHRKETQYF. CDR3 bases: TGTGCCAGCACCTGGCACAGAAAAGAGACCCAGTACTTC.